This T cell receptor (beta chain) was sequenced in a study of blood T cell repertoires in COVID-19. Looking at the study overall: In each case, the material was cDNA or gDNA derived from T cells, B-cell-depleted T cells, or PBMCs.

Germline lookup yields CDR1 SEHNR and CDR2 FQNEAQ (reference sequence). This CDR3 region has 17 residues. V lost 0 bases and J 3 bases, leaving 15 bases between the germline ends. Clones were read by immunoSEQ multiplex PCR, and TCRdb kept only the in-frame ones, dropping some. The table shows 48,000 or so clones, with about nine tenths occurring only once. This clone was seen a single time. The sequence was obtained from a woman aged 80 or over with COVID-19, enrolled during active disease. The genes are TRBV7-9 and TRBJ2-1; D gene ambiguous. Sequenced: peripheral blood. DNA for the CDR3: TGTGCCAGCAGCTTAGCCTTGATCTCCGCCTACTACAATGAGCAGTTCTTC. The encoded protein is CASSLALISAYYNEQFF.